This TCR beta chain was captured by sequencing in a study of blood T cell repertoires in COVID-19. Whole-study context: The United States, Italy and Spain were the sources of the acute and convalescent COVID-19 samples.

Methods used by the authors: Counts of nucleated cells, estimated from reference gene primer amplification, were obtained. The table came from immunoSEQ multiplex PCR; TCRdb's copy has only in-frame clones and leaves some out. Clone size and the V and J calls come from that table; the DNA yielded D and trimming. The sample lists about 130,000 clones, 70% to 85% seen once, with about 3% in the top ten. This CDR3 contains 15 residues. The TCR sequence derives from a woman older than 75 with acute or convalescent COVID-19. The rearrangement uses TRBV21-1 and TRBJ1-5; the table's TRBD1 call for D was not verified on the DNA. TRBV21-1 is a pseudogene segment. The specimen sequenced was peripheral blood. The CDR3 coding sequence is TGTGCCAGCAGCAAAGCCACAGGGTCGAATCAGCCCCAGCATTTT. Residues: CASSKATGSNQPQHF.